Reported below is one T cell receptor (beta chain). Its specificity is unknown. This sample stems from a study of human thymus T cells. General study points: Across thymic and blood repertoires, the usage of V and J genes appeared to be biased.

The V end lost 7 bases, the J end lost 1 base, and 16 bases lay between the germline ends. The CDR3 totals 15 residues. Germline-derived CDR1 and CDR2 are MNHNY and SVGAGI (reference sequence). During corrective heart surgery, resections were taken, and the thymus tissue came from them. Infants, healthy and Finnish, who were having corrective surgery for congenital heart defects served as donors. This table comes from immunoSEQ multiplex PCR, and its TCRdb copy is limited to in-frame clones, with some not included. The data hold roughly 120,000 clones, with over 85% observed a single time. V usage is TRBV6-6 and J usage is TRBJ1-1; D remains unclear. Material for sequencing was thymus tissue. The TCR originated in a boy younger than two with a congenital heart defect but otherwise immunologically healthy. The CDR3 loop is CASMKRKEGNTEAFF. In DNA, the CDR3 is TGTGCCAGCATGAAACGGAAAGAGGGGAACACTGAAGCTTTCTTT.